The clone carrying this TCR beta chain was seen at least ten times. The data were taken from a study of blood T cell repertoires in COVID-19. The data were produced by immunoSEQ multiplex PCR, yet TCRdb's version contains in-frame clones alone and is incomplete. The data contain around 80,000 clones, 75% to 85% of them singletons. The V gene lost 7 bases and the J gene lost 4 bases, with 10 bases spanning the gap. There are 12 residues in the CDR3. Germline CDR1 and CDR2: MNHEY and SVGAGI. The chain links TRBV6-5 to TRBJ1-2, with TRBD1 as a possible D gene (6 bases). The sequence was collected from a woman in her 70s with acute or convalescent COVID-19. The specimen was peripheral blood. CDR3 nucleotides: TGTGCCAGCAAGGGGGTCGGCTATGGCTACACCTTC. It is translated as CASKGVGYGYTF.